A selection of T cell receptor beta chains follows, all from one sample in a study of blood T cell repertoires in COVID-19. Assay used: immunoSEQ multiplex PCR; TCRdb lists only in-frame clones, some missing. The profile shows 300,000 to 400,000 clones, around 85% of them singletons. Sequencing was done on a sample of PBMCs or T cells enriched from blood (not recorded which). These receptors came from a woman aged 40 to 55 with acute COVID-19. Both conserved end residues are part of each CDR3. Each record gives: V gene, D gene, clone size, J gene, CDR3 protein, CDR3 DNA. A D gene is named only where the DNA matches it firmly. Not all rows give a size; the values are once, few, many and, for expanded clones, a class.

V gene: TRBV18; D gene: TRBD1; clone size: few; J gene: TRBJ1-2; CDR3 protein: CASSPQGAGVGYGYTF; CDR3 DNA: TGTGCCAGCTCACCACAGGGGGCAGGGGTCGGCTATGGCTACACCTTC
V gene: TRBV9; D gene: .; clone size: few; J gene: TRBJ2-2; CDR3 protein: CASSFQQGINTGELFF; CDR3 DNA: TGTGCCAGCAGCTTTCAACAGGGAATCAACACCGGGGAGCTGTTTTTT
V gene: TRBV7-2; D gene: .; clone size: .; J gene: TRBJ1-1; CDR3 protein: CASSLYTRDEAFF; CDR3 DNA: TGTGCCAGCAGCTTATATACGAGGGATGAAGCTTTCTTT
V gene: TRBV10-3; D gene: .; clone size: .; J gene: TRBJ2-2; CDR3 protein: CAISESSGRGGELFF; CDR3 DNA: TGTGCCATCAGTGAGTCTAGCGGTCGGGGCGGGGAGCTGTTTTTT
V gene: TRBV19; D gene: TRBD1; clone size: few; J gene: TRBJ1-2; CDR3 protein: CASSILRQGSYGYTF; CDR3 DNA: TGTGCCAGTAGTATCTTAAGACAGGGGAGCTATGGCTACACCTTC
V gene: TRBV7-2; D gene: .; clone size: .; J gene: TRBJ2-3; CDR3 protein: CASSPSGGRGDTQYF; CDR3 DNA: TGTGCCAGCAGCCCATCGGGGGGCCGGGGAGATACGCAGTATTTT
V gene: TRBV5-1; D gene: .; clone size: .; J gene: TRBJ1-4; CDR3 protein: CASSSGATNEKLFF; CDR3 DNA: TGCGCCAGCAGCTCGGGAGCAACTAATGAAAAACTGTTTTTT
V gene: TRBV7-2; D gene: TRBD2; clone size: few; J gene: TRBJ2-7; CDR3 protein: CASSASSGGRYEQYF; CDR3 DNA: TGTGCCAGCAGCGCCTCTTCTGGCGGGAGATACGAGCAGTACTTC
V gene: TRBV7-2; D gene: .; clone size: .; J gene: TRBJ2-3; CDR3 protein: CASSLGKGKTDTQYF; CDR3 DNA: TGTGCCAGCAGCTTAGGGAAGGGGAAAACAGATACGCAGTATTTT
V gene: TRBV7-9; D gene: TRBD2; clone size: .; J gene: TRBJ2-3; CDR3 protein: CASSLSGSADTQYF; CDR3 DNA: TGTGCCAGCAGCTTAAGCGGGAGCGCAGATACGCAGTATTTT
V gene: TRBV10-3; D gene: TRBD2; clone size: .; J gene: TRBJ2-3; CDR3 protein: CAISESPGLAGDTQYF; CDR3 DNA: TGTGCCATCAGTGAGTCCCCTGGACTAGCGGGAGATACGCAGTATTTT
V gene: TRBV5-4; D gene: .; clone size: .; J gene: TRBJ1-4; CDR3 protein: CASSNRVSGEKLFF; CDR3 DNA: TGTGCCAGCAGCAACAGGGTTTCCGGTGAAAAACTGTTTTTT
V gene: TRBV19; D gene: TRBD1; clone size: .; J gene: TRBJ1-2; CDR3 protein: CASSMDRHGYTF; CDR3 DNA: TGTGCCAGTAGTATGGACAGGCATGGCTACACCTTC
V gene: TRBV10-3; D gene: TRBD2; clone size: .; J gene: TRBJ2-5; CDR3 protein: CAISESIVGAGGETQYF; CDR3 DNA: TGTGCCATCAGTGAGTCAATTGTCGGTGCGGGAGGGGAGACCCAGTACTTC
V gene: TRBV7-9; D gene: TRBD2; clone size: .; J gene: TRBJ2-1; CDR3 protein: CASSLFSGGYNEQFF; CDR3 DNA: TGTGCCAGCAGCTTATTTAGCGGGGGGTACAATGAGCAGTTCTTC
V gene: TRBV6-2/TRBV6-3; D gene: .; clone size: .; J gene: TRBJ2-2; CDR3 protein: CASSRYSPGELFF; CDR3 DNA: TGTGCCAGCAGCCGCTATAGTCCCGGGGAGCTGTTTTTT
V gene: TRBV9; D gene: TRBD2; clone size: .; J gene: TRBJ2-2; CDR3 protein: CASSVEKGAGGSTGELFF; CDR3 DNA: TGTGCCAGCAGCGTAGAAAAGGGAGCGGGAGGGAGCACCGGGGAGCTGTTTTTT
V gene: TRBV7-9; D gene: .; clone size: .; J gene: TRBJ1-4; CDR3 protein: CASRHMDSPNEKLFF; CDR3 DNA: TGTGCCAGCAGACATATGGACAGCCCTAATGAAAAACTGTTTTTT
V gene: TRBV7-2; D gene: TRBD2; clone size: .; J gene: TRBJ2-1; CDR3 protein: CASSQTSGSLNEQFF; CDR3 DNA: TGTGCCAGCAGCCAGACTAGCGGGAGCCTCAATGAGCAGTTCTTC
V gene: TRBV7-2; D gene: .; clone size: .; J gene: TRBJ2-5; CDR3 protein: CASSAGLVGETQYF; CDR3 DNA: TGTGCCAGCAGCGCGGGACTTGTCGGGGAGACCCAGTACTTC
V gene: TRBV7-2; D gene: .; clone size: .; J gene: TRBJ1-3; CDR3 protein: CASSLKLSSGNTIYF; CDR3 DNA: TGTGCCAGCAGCTTAAAACTTTCCTCTGGAAACACCATATATTTT
V gene: TRBV5-6; D gene: .; clone size: .; J gene: TRBJ2-2; CDR3 protein: CASSSLVLANTGELFF; CDR3 DNA: TGTGCCAGCAGCTCACTAGTTTTGGCGAACACCGGGGAGCTGTTTTTT
V gene: TRBV5-4; D gene: TRBD2; clone size: once; J gene: TRBJ2-3; CDR3 protein: CASSLPTSGTDTQYF; CDR3 DNA: TGTGCCAGCAGCTTGCCGACTAGCGGCACAGATACGCAGTATTTT
V gene: TRBV7-9; D gene: TRBD1; clone size: .; J gene: TRBJ2-2; CDR3 protein: CASSLVQGSTGELFF; CDR3 DNA: TGTGCCAGCAGCTTAGTACAGGGGTCCACCGGGGAGCTGTTTTTT
V gene: TRBV29-1; D gene: TRBD1; clone size: .; J gene: TRBJ1-2; CDR3 protein: CSATRGATGGIDGYTF; CDR3 DNA: TGCAGCGCTACAAGGGGGGCGACAGGGGGCATCGATGGCTACACCTTC
V gene: TRBV7-7; D gene: .; clone size: .; J gene: TRBJ1-1; CDR3 protein: CASSLGQNTEAFF; CDR3 DNA: TGTGCTAGCAGCTTAGGGCAAAACACTGAAGCTTTCTTT
V gene: TRBV12-5; D gene: TRBD2; clone size: .; J gene: TRBJ2-2; CDR3 protein: CASGRTDKASGRLSGELFF; CDR3 DNA: TGTGCTAGTGGTCGGACTGATAAGGCTAGCGGGAGATTAAGCGGGGAGCTGTTTTTT
V gene: TRBV7-8; D gene: .; clone size: .; J gene: TRBJ2-7; CDR3 protein: CASSPPRYEQYF; CDR3 DNA: TGTGCCAGCAGCCCACCGCGCTACGAGCAGTACTTC
V gene: TRBV28; D gene: TRBD1; clone size: .; J gene: TRBJ1-1; CDR3 protein: CASSLPTGGGTEAFF; CDR3 DNA: TGTGCCAGCAGTTTACCGACAGGGGGCGGTACTGAAGCTTTCTTT
V gene: TRBV2; D gene: .; clone size: once; J gene: TRBJ1-4; CDR3 protein: CASSAQAQKLFF; CDR3 DNA: TGTGCCAGCAGTGCACAGGCTCAAAAACTGTTTTTT
V gene: TRBV5-1; D gene: TRBD1; clone size: .; J gene: TRBJ2-2; CDR3 protein: CASSTGQGAGIGELFF; CDR3 DNA: TGCGCCAGCAGCACCGGACAGGGGGCGGGTATCGGGGAGCTGTTTTTT
V gene: TRBV25-1; D gene: TRBD1; clone size: .; J gene: TRBJ1-1; CDR3 protein: CASMGQGKGTEAFF; CDR3 DNA: TGTGCCAGCATGGGACAGGGGAAAGGCACTGAAGCTTTCTTT
V gene: TRBV4-3; D gene: .; clone size: .; J gene: TRBJ1-2; CDR3 protein: CASSQDPGPVYGYTF; CDR3 DNA: TGCGCCAGCAGCCAAGACCCAGGGCCGGTCTATGGCTACACCTTC
V gene: TRBV3-1/TRBV3-2; D gene: TRBD1; clone size: .; J gene: TRBJ1-1; CDR3 protein: CASSLNRGGNTEAFF; CDR3 DNA: TGTGCCAGCAGCTTGAACAGGGGAGGCAACACTGAAGCTTTCTTT
V gene: TRBV7-2; D gene: TRBD1; clone size: .; J gene: TRBJ2-3; CDR3 protein: CASSLEGTGTDTQYF; CDR3 DNA: TGTGCCAGCAGCTTAGAGGGGACAGGAACAGATACGCAGTATTTT
V gene: TRBV27; D gene: .; clone size: .; J gene: TRBJ2-3; CDR3 protein: CASSKGGDTQYF; CDR3 DNA: TGTGCCAGCAGCAAAGGGGGAGATACGCAGTATTTT
V gene: TRBV2; D gene: .; clone size: few; J gene: TRBJ1-6; CDR3 protein: CASRGDNLGSPLHF; CDR3 DNA: TGTGCCAGCAGGGGAGACAATCTCGGTTCACCCCTCCACTTT